This T cell receptor beta chain emerged from a study of blood T cell repertoires in COVID-19. Study as a whole: Samples of COVID-19 (acute and convalescent) were obtained from the United States, Italy and Spain. PBMCs, B-cell-depleted T cells, or T cells provided the cDNA or gDNA that made up the material.

How the authors handled the data: Amplification of reference gene primers provided the estimated nucleated cell counts. Sequencing used immunoSEQ multiplex PCR; TCRdb keeps in-frame clones, though not all of them. The DNA gave D and trimming, while V, J and clone size come from that table. Of some 83,000 clones in the sample, approximately 90% were seen once. In germline, CDR1 is ENHRY, CDR2 SYGVKD. V lost 6 bases to trimming and J lost 3 bases; unmatched junction nucleotides: 10. This CDR3 region has 16 residues. The sequenced material came from peripheral blood. The chain employs TRBV10-3 and TRBJ2-7; TRBD2 matches 11 bases. This receptor was identified in a man in his 60s with acute or convalescent COVID-19. DNA of the CDR3: TGTGCCATCAGGACTAGCGGGGCGCCGGGTTTCTACGAGCAGTACTTC. Translated: CAIRTSGAPGFYEQYF.